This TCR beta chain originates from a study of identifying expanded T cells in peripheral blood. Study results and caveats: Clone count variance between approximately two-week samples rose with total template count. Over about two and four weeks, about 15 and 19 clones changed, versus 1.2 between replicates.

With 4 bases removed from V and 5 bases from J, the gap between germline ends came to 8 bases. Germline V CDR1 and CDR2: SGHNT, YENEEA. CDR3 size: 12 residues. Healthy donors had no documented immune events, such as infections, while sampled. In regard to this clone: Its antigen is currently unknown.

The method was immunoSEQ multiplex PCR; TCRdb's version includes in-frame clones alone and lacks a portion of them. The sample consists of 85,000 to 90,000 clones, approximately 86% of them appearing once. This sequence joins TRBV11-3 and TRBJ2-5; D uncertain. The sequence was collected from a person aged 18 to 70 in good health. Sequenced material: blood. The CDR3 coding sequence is TGTGCCAGCAGCTCTCAAGCGGAGACCCAGTACTTC. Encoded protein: CASSSQAETQYF.